The 21 T cell receptor beta chains listed next were all sequenced from one sample in a study of T cell clonality in common variable immunodeficiency. Assay used: immunoSEQ multiplex PCR; TCRdb lists only in-frame clones, some missing. The profile covers about 55,000 clones, none occurring a single time. Sequenced input: peripheral blood mononuclear cells. These receptors were taken from a person aged 18 to 70 in good health.

In this sample, this clone turned up many times. The junction departs from germline at one end; a sequencing error may be responsible. The read ends 3 residues before the CDR3 terminus; that terminus is restored from the germline J gene. V is TRBV4-2 and J is TRBJ1-6, with D uncertain. The CDR3 covers 14 residues. Germline V gives CDR1 LGHNA, CDR2 YNFKEQ. The CDR3 region is CASSLAPGSSPLHF. Incomplete CDR3 DNA: TGCGCCAGCAGCCTCGCGCCGGGTAGTTCACCC.

Many counts were recorded for this clone. The observed sequence ends 3 residues before the CDR3 terminus, with the missing tail filled in from the germline J gene. The chain employs TRBV7-6 and TRBJ1-1; D possibly corresponds to TRBD1 (5 bases). Germline CDR1 is SGHVS and CDR2 is FNYEAQ. The CDR3 is 15 amino acids. The V end lost 1 base, the J end lost 3 bases, and 12 bases lay between the germline ends. The CDR3 is CASSLGQGSDTEAFF. The covered CDR3 bases are TGTGCCAGCAGCTTAGGGCAGGGAAGTGACACTGAA.

This clone came up many times. The sequence runs out 3 residues before the end of the CDR3; the remainder is reconstructed from the germline J gene. The chain links TRBV19 to TRBJ1-1; TRBD1 is a possible D gene (5 bases). This CDR3 region has 14 residues. CDR1 LNHDA and CDR2 SQIVND come from the germline V gene (reference sequence). Trimming pared 3 bases from V and 5 bases from J, leaving 13 bases between. CDR3 in amino acids: CASSILGKGTEAFF. CDR3 DNA, as far as it was read: TGTGCCAGTAGTATCTTGGGGAAGGGGACTGAA.

This clone showed up many times. The missing CDR3 end, 3 residues past where the read stops, is filled in from the germline J gene. The chain joins TRBV6-4 to TRBJ2-6; possible D gene TRBD1, 6 bases. The CDR3 contains 16 residues. Germline CDR1 and CDR2: MRHNA and SNTAGT. V was cut by 3 bases and J by 0 bases, with 9 bases left in between. CDR3 sequence reads: CASSEGTSSGANVLTF. The DNA read from the CDR3 is TGTGCCAGCAGTGAGGGGACATCCTCTGGGGCCAACGTC.

This clone occurred many times. The sequenced fragment ends 3 residues before the CDR3 boundary, so the rest is inferred from the germline J gene. V and J are TRBV5-4 and TRBJ1-1; D is unclear. Germline values: CDR1 SGHNT, CDR2 YYREEE (reference sequence). V was pared by 4 bases and J by 3 bases, with 10 bases between. There are 13 residues in the CDR3. The sequenced CDR3 bases are TGTGCCAGCAGCGCGGGATTCGACACTGAA. Amino acids: CASSAGFDTE. The full CDR3 protein reads CASSAGFDTEAFF.

Many counts were recorded for this clone. The read ends 3 residues early relative to the CDR3; the germline J gene fills the gap. The J gene is TRBJ2-2, the V gene TRBV20-1, with a possible D match to TRBD1 (5 bases). V dropped 7 bases and J dropped 5 bases, with 23 bases sitting between them. The CDR3 covers 16 residues. Germline loops: CDR1 DFQATT, CDR2 SNEGSKA (reference sequence). The CDR3 protein is CSVPALGDRETGELFF. CDR3 DNA, as far as it was read: TGCAGTGTTCCAGCGCTTGGCGACAGAGAGACCGGGGAG.

This clone was recorded at least ten times. The DNA ends 3 residues before the CDR3 does, and the rest of the CDR3 is filled in from the germline J gene. The chain uses TRBV7-6 and TRBJ2-2, with 9 bases lining up with TRBD1. This CDR3 spans 15 amino acids. Germline V gives CDR1 SGHVS, CDR2 FNYEAQ. V was pared by 5 bases and J by 3 bases, with 4 bases of the junction left unmatched. The CDR3 reads CASSHWTGDTGELFF. CDR3 DNA, as far as it was read: TGTGCCAGCAGCCACTGGACAGGGGACACCGGGGAG. Drawing the rest from reference TRBV7-6 and TRBJ2-2, the complete variable domain is GAGVSQSPRYKVTKRGQDVALRCDPISGHVSLYWYRQALGQGPEFLTYFNYEAQQDKSGLPNDRFSAERPEGSISTLTIQRTEQRDSAMYRCASSHWTGDTGELFFGEGSRLTVL.

This clone was found many times. Read data end 3 residues before the CDR3 end; the end is taken from the germline J gene. This rearrangement joins TRBV20-1 to TRBJ1-2; the D gene is possibly TRBD1 (6 bases). The CDR3 length is 12 residues. Germline CDR1 reads DFQATT; CDR2 reads SNEGSKA (reference sequence). V dropped 3 bases and J dropped 4 bases, with 9 bases sitting between them. The CDR3 region is CSARRGSYGYTF. The CDR3 bases that were read are TGCAGTGCTAGGAGGGGGAGCTATGGC.

Ten or more counts support this clone. The missing CDR3 end, 3 residues past where the read stops, is filled in from the germline J gene. The chain joins TRBV7-3 to TRBJ2-3, with 8 bases that match TRBD2. Germline CDR1 and CDR2: SGHTA and FQGTGA. The length of the CDR3 is 14 residues. J lost 3 bases, V lost 5 bases, and 4 bases had no gene match. The CDR3 here is CASSPGLATDTQYF. The part of the CDR3 DNA that was read is TGTGCCAGCAGCCCAGGACTAGCAACAGATACG.

This clone was seen repeatedly, ten times or more. The read halts 3 residues ahead of the CDR3 end, with the missing end drawn from the germline J gene. The V call is TRBV29-1, the J call TRBJ2-5, with D possibly TRBD1 on 6 matching bases. V lost 8 bases, J lost 4 bases, and 14 bases lay in between. Germline CDR1 and CDR2: SQVTM and ANQGSEA. The CDR3 spans 12 residues. CDR3 DNA, as far as it was read: TGCAGCTTTGGACAGTACGGAGAGACC. It yields the protein CSFGQYGET. The full CDR3 protein reads CSFGQYGETQYF.

By its share, this clone is medium-sized. The missing CDR3 end, 3 residues past where the read stops, is filled in from the germline J gene. This chain joins TRBV4-2 and TRBJ2-3; TRBD2 aligns across 14 bases. CDR1 is LGHNA and CDR2 is YNFKEQ in the germline V gene. The CDR3 runs 20 residues. Trimming cost V 4 bases and J 2 bases; bases outside gene matches: 14. The CDR3 loop is CASSRLRTSGRQAPTDTQYF. Partial CDR3 DNA: TGTGCCAGCAGCCGACTTCGGACTAGCGGGAGGCAGGCCCCCACAGATACG.

This clone was counted at least ten times. The read ends 3 residues shy of where the CDR3 ends; the end is completed using the germline J gene. The chain uses TRBV19 and TRBJ1-1, with D perhaps matching TRBD1 (5 bases). The germline V and J ends were trimmed by 3 bases and 7 bases, with 12 bases remaining between them. The germline CDR1 and CDR2 sequences are LNHDA and SQIVND (reference sequence). This CDR3 comprises 13 residues. The sequenced part of the CDR3 DNA is TGTGCCAGTAGTATTCTGGGGGGGGATGAA. It is translated as CASSILGGDE. The full CDR3 is CASSILGGDEAFF.

This clone appeared many times. The DNA ends 3 residues before the CDR3 does, and the rest of the CDR3 is filled in from the germline J gene. This chain uses TRBV19 with TRBJ2-7; D perhaps matches TRBD1 (8 bases). V was cut by 4 bases and J by 3 bases, with 13 bases left in between. The CDR3 runs to 14 residues. Germline loops: CDR1 LNHDA, CDR2 SQIVND (reference sequence). The CDR3 bases that were read are TGTGCCAGTAGTACAGGGGGCGGGGGCTACGAG. It encodes CASSTGGGGYE. The CDR3 in its entirety is CASSTGGGGYEQYF.

This clone was seen more than once but under ten times. The CDR3 end is not reached by the read, which stops 3 residues before it; the germline J gene fills it in. The chain couples TRBV6-2 or TRBV6-3 to TRBJ2-3; D possibly corresponds to TRBD1 (5 bases). The V gene lost 2 bases and the J gene lost 4 bases, with 16 bases spanning the gap. The CDR3 extends over 16 amino acids. Germline CDR1 and CDR2: MNHEY and SVGEGT. The DNA read from the CDR3 is TGTGCCAGCAGTTACATGCGGCAGGGAAGTTCAGATACG. Amino acids: CASSYMRQGSSDT. The full CDR3 reads CASSYMRQGSSDTQYF.

The sample holds many counts of this clone. The missing CDR3 end, 3 residues past where the read stops, is filled in from the germline J gene. Other DNA sequences of this sample code for an identical CDR3. V is TRBV4-1 and J is TRBJ2-3; no reliable D call. This CDR3 comprises 14 residues. The V and J ends lost 3 bases and 0 bases respectively, with 7 bases between them. Germline V CDR1 and CDR2: MGHRA, YSYEKL. The CDR3 bases that were read are TGCGCCAGCAGCCAGGGCTCTAGCACAGATACG. Translating gives CASSQGSSTDT. In full, the CDR3 reads CASSQGSSTDTQYF.

This clone has more than one count but fewer than ten. The read halts 3 residues ahead of the CDR3 end, with the missing end drawn from the germline J gene. The chain carries TRBV7-9 and TRBJ2-4; 8 positions match TRBD1. CDR3 length: 12 residues. CDR1 SEHNR and CDR2 FQNEAQ come from the germline V gene (reference sequence). The CDR3 region is CASRPGGYGQYF. The sequenced CDR3 bases are TGTGCCAGCAGACCAGGGGGCTATGGT.

This clone counts as medium-sized. Here the CDR3 reads CASSDTQGGANVLTF. The CDR3 bases that were read are TGTGCCAGCAGTGACACACAGGGAGGGGCCAACGTC. The rearrangement uses TRBV6-1 and TRBJ2-6; D might be TRBD1 (6 bases). The read terminates 3 residues ahead of where the CDR3 ends, so the germline J gene completes it. Germline lookup yields CDR1 MNHNS and CDR2 SASEGT. The CDR3 runs to 15 residues. The V and J ends lost 3 bases and 4 bases respectively, with 10 bases between them.

CDR3 amino acids: CASKSGRGTEAFF. The sequenced part of the CDR3 DNA is TGTGCCAGTAAGTCCGGGAGGGGCACTGAA. This rearrangement joins TRBV19 to TRBJ1-1, with D perhaps TRBD1 (5 bases). The read falls 3 residues short of the CDR3 end, and the missing part is taken from the germline J gene. There are 13 residues in the CDR3. V was cut by 7 bases and J by 4 bases, with 13 bases left in between. Germline V CDR1 and CDR2: LNHDA, SQIVND (reference sequence).

This clone came up many times. The CDR3 DNA, read in part, is TGCGCCAGCAGCTTGGTGGCAGGGGAAGGGGGCACTGAA. Translated, it gives CASSLVAGEGGTE. In full, the CDR3 is CASSLVAGEGGTEAFF. The rearrangement links TRBV5-1 to TRBJ1-1; possible D gene TRBD1, 6 bases. The sequenced fragment ends 3 residues before the CDR3 boundary, so the rest is inferred from the germline J gene. V was shortened by 0 bases and J by 4 bases, with 16 bases between the two germline ends. Per germline, CDR1 SGHRS and CDR2 YFSETQ. The CDR3 is made up of 16 amino acids.

Comments on this clone: The read ends 3 residues before the CDR3 terminus; that terminus is restored from the germline J gene. The rearrangement joins TRBV19 to TRBJ2-5; D might be TRBD1 (8 bases). CDR1 is LNHDA, CDR2 SQIVND, per germline (reference sequence). CDR3 size: 14 residues. The V gene lost 3 bases and the J gene lost 5 bases, with 13 bases spanning the gap. The CDR3: CASSMDREGETQYF. CDR3 DNA, as far as it was read: TGTGCCAGTAGTATGGACAGGGAGGGCGAGACC.

This clone came up many times. The CDR3 goes on 3 residues after the read ends, and that part is filled in from the germline J gene. This rearrangement joins TRBV30 to TRBJ2-1, with D possibly TRBD1 on 6 matching bases. V lost 0 bases to trimming and J lost 4 bases, with 7 bases between them. The CDR3 is 13 residues long. Germline CDR1 reads GTSNPN; CDR2 reads SVGIG (reference sequence). The CDR3 region is CAWSVGGYNEQFF. The sequenced part of the CDR3 DNA is TGTGCCTGGAGTGTAGGGGGTTACAATGAG.